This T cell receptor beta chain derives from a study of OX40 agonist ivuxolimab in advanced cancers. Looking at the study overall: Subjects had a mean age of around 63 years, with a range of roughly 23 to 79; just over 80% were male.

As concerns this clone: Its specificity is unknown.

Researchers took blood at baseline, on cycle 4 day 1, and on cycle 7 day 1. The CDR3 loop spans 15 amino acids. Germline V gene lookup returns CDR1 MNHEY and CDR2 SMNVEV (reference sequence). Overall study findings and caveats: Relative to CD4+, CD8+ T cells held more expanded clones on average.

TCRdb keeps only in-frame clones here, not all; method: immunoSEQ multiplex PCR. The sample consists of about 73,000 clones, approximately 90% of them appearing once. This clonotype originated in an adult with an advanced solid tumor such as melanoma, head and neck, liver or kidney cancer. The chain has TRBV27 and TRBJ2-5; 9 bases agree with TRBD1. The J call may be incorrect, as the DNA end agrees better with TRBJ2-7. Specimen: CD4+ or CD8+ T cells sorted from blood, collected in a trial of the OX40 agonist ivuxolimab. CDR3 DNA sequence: TGTGCCAGCAAAACACCGGGACAGGGATACCACGAGCAGTACTTC. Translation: CASKTPGQGYHEQYF.